The 13 T cell receptor beta chains below come from one sample, sequenced in a study of CD8 T cells in Susac syndrome. RNA, at roughly 0.45 to 1 ug, was reverse transcribed with random hexamers. From the immunoSEQ multiplex PCR reads, TCRdb called clonotypes with MiXCR, one entry per CDR3 protein. This sample has fewer than 80,000 distinct CDR3 sequences; 85% to 95% occur once, and the top ten carry roughly 0.22%. Sample: CD8+ T cells from PBMCs. The receptor set was obtained from a human donor in good health.

The V gene is TRBV2, the J gene TRBJ2-7; maybe TRBD1 (5 bases). CDR3 length equals 13 residues. CDR1 and CDR2 from the germline V gene are SNHLY and FYNNEI. The V end was cut by 6 bases, the J end by 4 bases, with 13 bases between. Here the CDR3 reads CASRPGHLYEQYV. CDR3 bases: TGTGCCAGCAGGCCCGGACACTTGTACGAGCAGTACGTC.

This rearrangement joins TRBV27 to TRBJ2-3, with no clear D. V was trimmed by 6 bases and J by 4 bases, leaving 11 bases between them. The CDR3 sequence is 13 residues long. Germline loops: CDR1 MNHEY, CDR2 SMNVEV (reference sequence). The CDR3: CASSPLSPDTQYF. The CDR3 coding sequence is TGTGCCAGCAGCCCCCTAAGCCCAGATACGCAGTATTTT.

The rearrangement links TRBV28 to TRBJ2-5; TRBD2 matches at 9 bases. Unmatched junction bases numbered 15, after V lost 4 bases and J lost 3 bases. CDR3 length: 18 amino acids. CDR1 and CDR2 from the germline V gene are MDHEN and SYDVKM. The CDR3 loop reads CASSSGLLAGPFEETQYF. The CDR3 nucleotides are TGTGCCAGCAGTTCGGGGCTTCTAGCGGGACCATTCGAAGAGACCCAGTACTTC.

This sequence joins TRBV6-5 and TRBJ2-1; D tentatively fits TRBD1 or TRBD2 (5 bases each). CDR1 and CDR2 from the germline V gene are MNHEY and SVGAGI. The CDR3 extends over 15 amino acids. Trimming removed 0 bases at V and 6 bases at J, with 12 bases between. The CDR3 DNA reads as TGTGCCAGCAGTTACTCGGGGACGGCCTTCAATGAGCAGTTCTTC. Amino acids: CASSYSGTAFNEQFF.

The chain employs TRBV29-1 and TRBJ2-2; D gene unclear. V was trimmed by 4 bases and J by 7 bases, leaving 10 bases between them. Germline-derived CDR1 and CDR2 are SQVTM and ANQGSEA. CDR3 length: 12 residues. DNA of the CDR3: TGCAGCGTTGGTTTCTTCAACGGGGAGCTGTTTTTT. The encoded protein is CSVGFFNGELFF.

For this clonotype: One end of the junction does not line up with germline, which may come from a read error. The chain uses TRBV27 and TRBJ1-1; D remains ambiguous. The CDR3 runs to 14 residues. CDR1 MNHEY and CDR2 SMNVEV come from the germline V gene (reference sequence). The CDR3 sequence: CASSLLGPNAEAFF. Here the CDR3 DNA reads TGTGCCAGCAGTTTATTGGGCCCGAACGCTGAAGCTTTCTTT.

The chain joins TRBV24-1 to TRBJ2-7; TRBD1 matches 7 bases. V shed 4 bases and J 6 bases; nucleotides not matched to a gene: 5. Germline lookup yields CDR1 KGHDR and CDR2 SFDVKD. This CDR3 spans 13 amino acids. CDR3 bases: TGTGCCACCAGTGACCGACAGGGAAGCGAGCAGTACTTC. Its translation is CATSDRQGSEQYF.

This chain uses TRBV20-1 with TRBJ2-7; the D is unclear. The V end lost 6 bases, the J end lost 0 bases, and 12 bases lay between the germline ends. The germline CDR1 and CDR2 sequences are DFQATT and SNEGSKA (reference sequence). The CDR3 is 13 residues long. The CDR3 reads CSARVGSSYEQYV. In DNA form, the CDR3 reads TGCAGTGCCCGAGTAGGCAGCTCCTACGAGCAGTACGTC.

The rearrangement links TRBV19 to TRBJ2-6; D call uncertain. Trimming stripped 11 bases from V and 0 bases from J, with 8 bases between. The CDR3 totals 13 residues. Germline CDR1 reads LNHDA; CDR2 reads SQIVND (reference sequence). The CDR3 region is CAAHSSGANVLTF. CDR3 DNA: TGTGCCGCTCATAGCTCTGGGGCCAACGTCCTGACTTTC.

The chain combines TRBV19 with TRBJ1-4, with TRBD1 identical over 8 bases. V trimming: 5 bases; J trimming: 6 bases; junction bases outside the gene matches: 5. The CDR3 runs 14 residues. Germline V lookup: CDR1 LNHDA, CDR2 SQIVND (reference sequence). The CDR3 nucleotides read TGTGCCAGTAGTTTGACAGGGGTGGATGAAAAACTGTTTTTT. Residues: CASSLTGVDEKLFF. Looking up the rest from reference TRBV19 and TRBJ1-4 gives the full variable domain: DGGITQSPKYLFRKEGQNVTLSCEQNLNHDAMYWYRQDPGQGLRLIYYSQIVNDFQKGDIAEGYSVSREKKESFPLTVTSAQKNPTAFYLCASSLTGVDEKLFFGSGTQLSVL.

V gene TRBV28 combines with J gene TRBJ2-7, with 8 bases that match TRBD1. This CDR3 contains 14 residues. V dropped 5 bases and J dropped 5; count of bases not matched to a gene: 8. Germline CDR1 reads MDHEN; CDR2 reads SYDVKM. This CDR3 reads CASSVRRGLNEQYF. As DNA, the CDR3 is TGTGCCAGCAGTGTTCGCAGGGGGCTCAACGAGCAGTACTTC.

The chain links TRBV25-1 to TRBJ2-5; 7 nucleotides line up with TRBD2. The V segment lost 6 bases and the J segment 4 bases; nucleotides outside the gene matches: 5. In germline, CDR1 is MGHDK, CDR2 SYGVNS. The length of the CDR3 is 13 residues. The CDR3 DNA sequence: TGTGCCAGCAGGCAGTGGGGGGGAGAGACCCAGTACTTC. Protein: CASRQWGGETQYF.

The chain uses TRBV7-2 and TRBJ2-2; D is unclear. The CDR3 consists of 14 residues. The germline V gene encodes CDR1 SGHTA and CDR2 FQGNSA. The ends were cut back, 2 bases at V and 1 base at J, with 5 bases in the middle. The CDR3 DNA reads as TGTGCCAGCAGCTTAATGGGGAACACCGGGGAGCTGTTTTTT. Protein: CASSLMGNTGELFF.